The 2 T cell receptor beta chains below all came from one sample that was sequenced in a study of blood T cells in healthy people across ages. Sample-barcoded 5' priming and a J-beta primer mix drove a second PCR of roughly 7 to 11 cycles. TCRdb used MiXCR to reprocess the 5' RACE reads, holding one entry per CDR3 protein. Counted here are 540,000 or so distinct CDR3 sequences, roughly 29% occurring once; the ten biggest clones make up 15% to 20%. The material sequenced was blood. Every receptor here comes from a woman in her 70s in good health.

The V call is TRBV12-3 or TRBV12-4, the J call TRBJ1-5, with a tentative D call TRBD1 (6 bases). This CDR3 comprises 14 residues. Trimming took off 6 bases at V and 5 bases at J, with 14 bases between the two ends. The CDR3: CASRFRGYYQPQHF. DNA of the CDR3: TGTGCCAGCAGGTTCAGGGGCTACTATCAGCCCCAGCATTTT.

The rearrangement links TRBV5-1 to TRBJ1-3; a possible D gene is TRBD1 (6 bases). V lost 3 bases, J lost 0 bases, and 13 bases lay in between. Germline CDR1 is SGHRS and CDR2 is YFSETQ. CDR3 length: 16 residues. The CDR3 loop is CASSSGQSNSGNTIYF. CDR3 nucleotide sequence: TGCGCCAGCAGCTCCGGACAGAGCAACTCTGGAAACACCATATATTTT.